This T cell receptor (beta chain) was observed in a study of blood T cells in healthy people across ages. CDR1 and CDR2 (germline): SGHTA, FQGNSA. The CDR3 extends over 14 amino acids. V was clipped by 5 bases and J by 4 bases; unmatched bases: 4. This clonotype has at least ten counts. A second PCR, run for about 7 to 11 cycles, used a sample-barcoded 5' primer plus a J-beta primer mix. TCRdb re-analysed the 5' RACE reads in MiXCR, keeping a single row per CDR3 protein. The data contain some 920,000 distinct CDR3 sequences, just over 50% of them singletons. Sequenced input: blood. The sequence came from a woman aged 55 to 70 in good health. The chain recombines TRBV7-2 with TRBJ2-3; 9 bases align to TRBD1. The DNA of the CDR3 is TGTGCCAGCAGCCCAGGACAGGGGCCAGATACGCAGTATTTT. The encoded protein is CASSPGQGPDTQYF.